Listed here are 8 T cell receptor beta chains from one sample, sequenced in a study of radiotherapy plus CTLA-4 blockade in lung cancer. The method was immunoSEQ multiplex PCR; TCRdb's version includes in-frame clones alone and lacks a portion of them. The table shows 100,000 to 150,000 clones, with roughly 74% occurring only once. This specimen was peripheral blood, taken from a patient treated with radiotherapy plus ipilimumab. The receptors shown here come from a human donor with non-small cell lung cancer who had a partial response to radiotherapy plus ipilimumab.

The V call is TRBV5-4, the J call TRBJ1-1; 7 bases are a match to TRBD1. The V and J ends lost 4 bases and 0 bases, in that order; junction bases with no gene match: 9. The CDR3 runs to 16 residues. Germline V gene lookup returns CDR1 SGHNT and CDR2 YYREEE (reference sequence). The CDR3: CASSPGRTGVNTEAFF. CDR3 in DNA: TGTGCCAGCAGCCCGGGTCGGACAGGCGTGAACACTGAAGCTTTCTTT.

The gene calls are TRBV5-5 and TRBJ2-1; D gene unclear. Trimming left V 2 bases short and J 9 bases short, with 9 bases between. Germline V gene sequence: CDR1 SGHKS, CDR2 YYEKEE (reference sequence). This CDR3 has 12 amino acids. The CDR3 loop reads CASSFADGEQFF. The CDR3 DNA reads TGTGCCAGCAGCTTTGCGGATGGTGAGCAGTTCTTC.

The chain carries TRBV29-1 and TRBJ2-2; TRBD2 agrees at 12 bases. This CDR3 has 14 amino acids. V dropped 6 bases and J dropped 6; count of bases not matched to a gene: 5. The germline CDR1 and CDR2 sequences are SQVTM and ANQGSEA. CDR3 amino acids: CSVSSGRAPGELFF. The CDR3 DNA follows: TGCAGCGTGTCTAGCGGGAGGGCCCCCGGGGAGCTGTTTTTT.

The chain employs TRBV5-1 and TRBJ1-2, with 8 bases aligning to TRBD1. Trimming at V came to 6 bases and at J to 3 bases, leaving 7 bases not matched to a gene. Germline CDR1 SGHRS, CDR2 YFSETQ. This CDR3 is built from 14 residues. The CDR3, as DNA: TGCGCCAGCATCCCAGGACAGGGAGACTATGGCTACACCTTC. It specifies CASIPGQGDYGYTF.

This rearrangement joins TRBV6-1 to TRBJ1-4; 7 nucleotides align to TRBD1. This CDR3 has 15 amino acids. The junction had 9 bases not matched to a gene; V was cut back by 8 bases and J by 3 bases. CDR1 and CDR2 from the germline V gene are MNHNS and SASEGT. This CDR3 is CASWERGQPNEKLFF. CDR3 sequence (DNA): TGTGCCAGCTGGGAGAGGGGGCAGCCTAATGAAAAACTGTTTTTT.

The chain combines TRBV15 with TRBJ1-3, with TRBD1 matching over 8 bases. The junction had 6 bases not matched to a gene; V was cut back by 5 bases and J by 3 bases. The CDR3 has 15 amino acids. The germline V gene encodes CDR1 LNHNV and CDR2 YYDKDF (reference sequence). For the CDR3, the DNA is TGTGCCACCAGCCTCCGACAGGGGAATGGAAACACCATATATTTT. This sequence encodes CATSLRQGNGNTIYF.

CDR3 loop: CASSYQSGSVADTQYF. Written as DNA, the CDR3 is TGTGCCAGCAGCTACCAAAGCGGGAGTGTTGCAGATACGCAGTATTTT. The rearrangement links TRBV13 to TRBJ2-3, with 8 bases aligning to TRBD2. With V trimmed by 4 bases and J by 4 bases, 10 bases remained unmatched. The CDR3 is 16 residues long. Germline V gene data show CDR1 as PRHDT and CDR2 as FYEKMQ (reference sequence).

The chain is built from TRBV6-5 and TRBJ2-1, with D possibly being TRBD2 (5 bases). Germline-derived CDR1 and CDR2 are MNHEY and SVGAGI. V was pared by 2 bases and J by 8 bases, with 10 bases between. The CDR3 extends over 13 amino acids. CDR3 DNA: TGTGCCAGCAGTTACACCCTAGCTTATGAGCAGTTCTTC. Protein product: CASSYTLAYEQFF.